This note documents a single TCR beta chain sequence. This sample includes further DNA sequences coding for the same CDR3. This record comes from a study of shared clonotypes between healthy human individuals. It was at deep level that the assay was run. Generated by immunoSEQ multiplex PCR, the TCRdb table keeps only in-frame clones and is missing some. This repertoire shows hundreds of thousands of clones, around 81% found once; its top ten account for more than 10%. Input material: PBMCs. The TCR was taken from a woman in her forties in good health. Some clones in this sample may be carry-over from other donors' samples.

CDR3 sequence reads: CASSWDTHEKLFF. In nucleotides, the CDR3 is TGCGCCAGCAGCTGGGACACACATGAAAAACTGTTTTTT. The chain links TRBV5-1 to TRBJ1-4; tentative D call: TRBD1 (6 bases). V lost 3 bases, J lost 6 bases, and 9 bases lay in between. Germline V gene sequence: CDR1 SGHRS, CDR2 YFSETQ. CDR3 length: 13 residues.